Below are 4 T cell receptor beta chains sequenced from a single sample in a study of T cell responses to AZD1222 COVID-19 vaccine. Clones were sequenced by immunoSEQ multiplex PCR, and TCRdb holds only the in-frame ones, with some missing. The table has some 61,000 clones, less than 90% seen once; the top ten hold approximately 15%. The sample was peripheral blood, taken on day 0 of AZD1222 vaccination. These receptors all come from an adult in good health.

The rearrangement links TRBV6-1 to TRBJ1-4, with D maybe TRBD1 (5 bases). The V end lost 6 bases, the J end lost 11 bases, and 22 bases lay between the germline ends. Germline lookup yields CDR1 MNHNS and CDR2 SASEGT. The CDR3 consists of 15 residues. The CDR3 DNA follows: TGTGCCAGCAGGAGCCTCGGGCAGGGAGGATTGAAACTGTTTTTT. This encodes CASRSLGQGGLKLFF.

This clone was found a few times. The chain has TRBV6-6 and TRBJ1-1; D ambiguous. V lost 5 bases and J lost 11, with 15 bases in between. The CDR3 loop spans 12 amino acids. From germline, CDR1 is MNHNY and CDR2 SVGAGI (reference sequence). The CDR3: CASSGLPPVAFF. The CDR3 nucleotides are TGTGCCAGCAGTGGGCTTCCACCTGTGGCTTTCTTT.

This sequence joins TRBV19 and TRBJ2-3, with D maybe TRBD2 (6 bases). V was clipped by 1 base and J by 0 bases, with 8 bases between them. There are 15 residues in the CDR3. Germline V lookup: CDR1 LNHDA, CDR2 SQIVND (reference sequence). CDR3 loop: CASSIAAGSTDTQYF. The CDR3 bases are TGTGCCAGTAGTATAGCAGCGGGTAGCACAGATACGCAGTATTTT.

CDR3 DNA: TGTGCCAGCAGCTTACGCGGGGACACATACAATGAGCAGTTCTTC. Protein: CASSLRGDTYNEQFF. The rearrangement links TRBV7-8 to TRBJ2-1; TRBD1 or TRBD2 may be the D gene (6 bases each). The germline V gene has CDR1 SGHVS and CDR2 FQNEAQ. The CDR3 sequence is 15 residues long. V was trimmed by 2 bases and J by 4 bases, leaving 12 bases between them.